A selection of T cell receptor beta chains follows, all from one sample in a study of blood T cells in healthy people across ages. A single record per CDR3 protein comes from TCRdb applying MiXCR to the 5' RACE reads. The repertoire has about 770,000 distinct CDR3 sequences, 40% to 50% of them found once; the top ten carry around 21%. Material for sequencing was blood. Receptor source: a man in his sixties in good health. CDR3s include the opening cysteine and the closing phenylalanine or tryptophan. A D gene is named only where the DNA matches it firmly. Part of the rows lack a size; the others show once, few, many or a class for expanded clones.

cdr3_nt cdr3_aa j_call d_call v_call clone_size
TGTGCCAGCACCGCCGACAGTGGCTACACCTTC CASTADSGYTF TRBJ1-2 - TRBV2 once
TGCGCCAGCAGCTTGAACCTCGGGGGGAACCAAGAGACCCAGTACTTC CASSLNLGGNQETQYF TRBJ2-5 TRBD2 TRBV5-1 -
TGTGCCAGCAGCCCCACCCTAACCCATAATCAGCCCCAGCATTTT CASSPTLTHNQPQHF TRBJ1-5 - TRBV3-1 once
TGTGCCAGCAGCTTGCCCCATAATGATCAGTTCTTC CASSLPHNDQFF TRBJ2-1 - TRBV7-2 few
TGCAGTGCTCCGTCCCTCGGCACAGATACGCAGTATTTT CSAPSLGTDTQYF TRBJ2-3 - TRBV20-1 -
TGTGCCAGCAGCTTAGCTAGCCTGGGGGCATCAGATCGCTACACCTTC CASSLASLGASDRYTF TRBJ1-2 - TRBV7-9 -
TGCGCCAGCAGCCAAGTGAGGGGGGGGGCTAGCGGAGTCTACGAGCAGTACTTC CASSQVRGGASGVYEQYF TRBJ2-7 - TRBV4-3 few
TGTGCCAGCAGCTTAGCGGGGGACTTCACAGATACGCAGTATTTT CASSLAGDFTDTQYF TRBJ2-3 - TRBV7-2 -
TGCAGTGCTAGAGATCGGCGGGGGGAGAACACCGGGGAGCTGTTTTTT CSARDRRGENTGELFF TRBJ2-2 TRBD2 TRBV20-1 -
TGCAGTGCTAGAGATGCTCTAGCGGGGGAATCCTACGAGCAGTACTTC CSARDALAGESYEQYF TRBJ2-7 TRBD2 TRBV20-1 -
TGTGCCAGCAGCTTAACAAGGGACTCCTACAATGAGCAGTTCTTC CASSLTRDSYNEQFF TRBJ2-1 - TRBV7-2 few
TGTGCCACCAGCAGAGGCCCGCCGGGACAGAGAAATTCACCCCTCCACTTT CATSRGPPGQRNSPLHF TRBJ1-6 TRBD1 TRBV15 -
TGTGCCAGCAGCACCGGACGGGCAACTAATGAAAAACTGTTTTTT CASSTGRATNEKLFF TRBJ1-4 - TRBV6-5 -
TGTGCCAGCAGTTACTCGAACAGGGGGGTGGGTGAGCAGTTCTTC CASSYSNRGVGEQFF TRBJ2-1 TRBD1 TRBV6-5 -
TGTGCCAGCAGCCCGGGAGGGAGCAGGGGGCATCGAGCTTTCTTT CASSPGGSRGHRAFF TRBJ1-1 TRBD1 TRBV3-1 few
TGTGCCAGCACCCCTGGGGGGAACACATACAATGAGCAGTTCTTC CASTPGGNTYNEQFF TRBJ2-1 - TRBV11-2 -
TGTGCCAGCAGCTTGGGCCCCGCGGGCGCTGAAGCTTTCTTT CASSLGPAGAEAFF TRBJ1-1 - TRBV13 -
TGCGCCAGCAGCTTGGCCGGGGGGTACAGAGAGACCCAGTACTTC CASSLAGGYRETQYF TRBJ2-5 TRBD2 TRBV5-1 -
TGCAGCGTACCCACTAGCGATGAGCAGTTCTTC CSVPTSDEQFF TRBJ2-1 TRBD2 TRBV29-1 few
TGTGCCAGCCCCCACAATGAGCAGTTCTTC CASPHNEQFF TRBJ2-1 - TRBV7-2 -
TGTGCCAGCAGCGTAGTCCCTTCGACTAGCGGGGTACAAGAGACCCAGTACTTC CASSVVPSTSGVQETQYF TRBJ2-5 TRBD2 TRBV9 few
TGTGCCAGCAGTACCGGACTTCTCACAGATACGCAGTATTTT CASSTGLLTDTQYF TRBJ2-3 - TRBV12-3/TRBV12-4 -
TGTGCCACCAGTGATACAGGGGGCGGGTACAATGAGCAGTTCTTC CATSDTGGGYNEQFF TRBJ2-1 TRBD1 TRBV24-1 -
TGTGCCAGCAGCCCCGGGGGGGGGAGCTCCTACGAGCAGTACTTC CASSPGGGSSYEQYF TRBJ2-7 - TRBV21-1 many
TGTGCCAGCAGCGCGGACAGCCAAACATGGGCCAACGTCCTGACTTTC CASSADSQTWANVLTF TRBJ2-6 - TRBV7-9 -
TGTGCTAGCAGTCAGACTAGAAAAGAGACCCAGTACTTC CASSQTRKETQYF TRBJ2-5 - TRBV7-7 few
TGTGCCAGCAGTGAATGGGACTTCTACGAGCAGTACTTC CASSEWDFYEQYF TRBJ2-7 - TRBV25-1 few
TGTGCCAGCGGGACGGCAAACTATGGCTACACCTTC CASGTANYGYTF TRBJ1-2 - TRBV12-3/TRBV12-4 -
TGCAGCGTCCTTGGACAGCCAGCTTCCGAGCAGTACTTC CSVLGQPASEQYF TRBJ2-7 - TRBV29-1 -
TGTGCCAGCAGCCCACGACCGGGACAGCAAGAGACCCAGTACTTC CASSPRPGQQETQYF TRBJ2-5 TRBD1 TRBV7-2 few
TGTGCCAGCAGTTACCGTACGGGATCCAAATTGCCCCAGCATTTT CASSYRTGSKLPQHF TRBJ1-5 - TRBV6-2/TRBV6-3 once
TGCGCCAGCAGCCAAGATTTGGGGGCGGGGTACGAGCAGTACTTC CASSQDLGAGYEQYF TRBJ2-7 - TRBV4-3 few
TGTGCCATCAGGCCCGGGGTAGGGTATGGCTACACCTTC CAIRPGVGYGYTF TRBJ1-2 - TRBV27 -
TGTGCCAGCAGCCTGTTTACAGGGACCACAGATACGCAGTATTTT CASSLFTGTTDTQYF TRBJ2-3 - TRBV7-2 -